Listed below are T cell receptor beta chains from one sample, sequenced in a study of blood T cell repertoires in COVID-19. TCRdb's table, derived via immunoSEQ multiplex PCR, lists solely in-frame clones and lacks some. In the table there are about 310,000 clones, roughly nine tenths of which are singletons. Sequenced: peripheral blood. The receptors shown here come from a woman aged 30 to 39 with COVID-19, enrolled during active disease. CDR3s include the opening cysteine and the closing phenylalanine or tryptophan. Each record gives: V gene, clone size, J gene, D gene, CDR3 protein, CDR3 DNA. The D gene is left open where the match is weak. Only part of the rows carry a size: once, few, many, or a class if the clone is expanded.

>TRBV28|-|TRBJ1-4|-
CASSSPPGWEKLFF
TGTGCCAGCAGTTCCCCCCCAGGGTGGGAAAAACTGTTTTTT
>TRBV12-3/TRBV12-4|-|TRBJ1-2|-
CASSLQKNYGYTF
TGTGCCAGCAGTTTGCAGAAAAACTATGGCTACACCTTC
>TRBV3-1/TRBV3-2|-|TRBJ2-7|TRBD2
CASSQAAGGPNEQYF
TGTGCCAGCAGCCAAGCGGCGGGAGGGCCCAACGAGCAGTACTTC
>TRBV5-4|-|TRBJ2-5|-
CASSLELQETQYF
TGTGCCAGCAGCTTGGAACTCCAAGAGACCCAGTACTTC
>TRBV6-2/TRBV6-3|-|TRBJ2-7|TRBD2
CASSHHPGLAGGPHYEQYF
TGTGCCAGCAGCCATCACCCCGGACTAGCGGGAGGGCCTCACTACGAGCAGTACTTC
>TRBV19|-|TRBJ2-5|-
CASSIGNRKETQYF
TGTGCCAGTAGTATAGGAAACAGGAAAGAGACCCAGTACTTC
>TRBV5-6|-|TRBJ1-2|-
CASSFGDGGYTF
TGTGCCAGCAGCTTCGGAGACGGAGGCTACACCTTC
>TRBV5-6|-|TRBJ1-6|-
CASSLRVMDRSPLHF
TGTGCCAGCAGCTTGCGGGTTATGGATCGTTCACCCCTCCACTTT
>TRBV5-7|-|TRBJ2-7|TRBD2
CASSLLAGIGSYEQYF
TGTGCCAGCAGCTTACTAGCGGGAATCGGTTCCTACGAGCAGTACTTC
>TRBV24-1|-|TRBJ2-1|TRBD1
CATSGDRVGEQFF
TGTGCCACCAGTGGCGACAGGGTCGGAGAGCAGTTCTTC
>TRBV6-5|-|TRBJ2-1|TRBD2
CASSPPLAGANEQFF
TGTGCCAGCAGCCCGCCACTAGCGGGAGCAAATGAGCAGTTCTTC
>TRBV29-1|-|TRBJ1-5|-
CSVIQAGSNQPQHF
TGCAGCGTCATTCAGGCAGGGAGCAATCAGCCCCAGCATTTT
>TRBV24-1|-|TRBJ2-7|TRBD1
CATSKTGVDEQYF
TGTGCCACCAGCAAGACAGGGGTTGACGAGCAGTACTTC
>TRBV11-2|-|TRBJ2-1|-
CASTQGSWGHNEQFF
TGTGCCAGCACCCAAGGGTCCTGGGGCCACAATGAGCAGTTCTTC
>TRBV5-1|once|TRBJ2-1|-
CASSLGGLNEQFF
TGCGCCAGCAGCTTGGGGGGCCTGAATGAGCAGTTCTTC
>TRBV18|-|TRBJ1-1|-
CASSPRDTEAFF
TGTGCCAGCTCACCCAGGGACACTGAAGCTTTCTTT
>TRBV11-2|-|TRBJ2-4|-
CASRTEGTPVQYF
TGTGCCAGCAGAACGGAGGGAACCCCCGTTCAGTACTTC
>TRBV29-1|-|TRBJ2-1|TRBD2
CSVVVAGGWNEQFF
TGCAGCGTTGTGGTAGCGGGAGGCTGGAATGAGCAGTTCTTC
>TRBV2|-|TRBJ1-1|-
CASSPEADTEAFF
TGTGCCAGCTCTCCCGAGGCAGACACTGAAGCTTTCTTT
>TRBV19|once|TRBJ2-7|-
CASSIASEQYF
TGTGCCAGTAGTATCGCGTCCGAGCAGTACTTC
>TRBV9|-|TRBJ1-6|TRBD1
CASSVEGQGNSPLHF
TGTGCCAGCAGCGTAGAGGGACAGGGGAATTCACCCCTCCACTTT
>TRBV19|-|TRBJ2-2|-
CASSITDTGELFF
TGTGCCAGTAGTATAACTGACACCGGGGAGCTGTTTTTT
>TRBV6-5|-|TRBJ2-7|TRBD1
CASSSDRVAYEQYF
TGTGCCAGCAGTTCGGACAGGGTTGCCTACGAGCAGTACTTC
>TRBV7-2|once|TRBJ2-1|-
CASSLDRGAEQFF
TGTGCCAGCAGCTTAGACCGGGGGGCTGAGCAGTTCTTC
>TRBV4-1|-|TRBJ2-7|TRBD2
CASSQDPSGRAYEQYF
TGCGCCAGCAGCCAAGACCCTAGCGGGAGGGCCTACGAGCAGTACTTC
>TRBV12-5|-|TRBJ2-2|-
CASGPEGLTGELFF
TGTGCTAGTGGCCCGGAGGGCCTAACGGGGGAGCTGTTTTTT
>TRBV15|-|TRBJ1-5|-
CATSSTQSNQPQHF
TGTGCCACCAGCAGTACCCAGAGCAATCAGCCCCAGCATTTT
>TRBV29-1|-|TRBJ2-2|TRBD1
CSAQGATGELFF
TGCAGCGCCCAGGGGGCCACCGGGGAGCTGTTTTTT
>TRBV2|-|TRBJ1-2|-
CASSVMREGVYGYTF
TGTGCCAGCAGTGTTATGAGGGAAGGAGTCTATGGCTACACCTTC
>TRBV5-4|-|TRBJ2-6|-
CASSFLALGSGANVLTF
TGTGCCAGCAGCTTCCTAGCCCTAGGTTCTGGGGCCAACGTCCTGACTTTC
>TRBV7-9|-|TRBJ2-3|TRBD2
CASRDGAAGGTDTQYF
TGTGCCAGCAGGGATGGAGCTGCGGGGGGGACAGATACGCAGTATTTT
>TRBV30|-|TRBJ2-1|TRBD2
CAWRSSGSPSYNEQFF
TGTGCCTGGAGGTCGAGCGGGAGTCCCTCCTACAATGAGCAGTTCTTC
>TRBV25-1|-|TRBJ2-5|-
CASSESTWSAQGEETQYF
TGTGCCAGCAGTGAATCAACCTGGAGCGCCCAAGGAGAAGAGACCCAGTACTTC
>TRBV7-9|-|TRBJ1-1|TRBD1
CASSLGAGGYGEAFF
TGTGCCAGCAGCTTAGGGGCAGGGGGCTATGGTGAAGCTTTCTTT
>TRBV5-5|few|TRBJ1-6|-
CASSEWTDYNSPLHF
TGTGCCAGCAGCGAGTGGACAGATTATAATTCACCCCTCCACTTT
>TRBV19|-|TRBJ2-1|-
CASSLQISYNEQFF
TGTGCCAGTAGTTTGCAGATCTCCTACAATGAGCAGTTCTTC
>TRBV30|-|TRBJ2-7|TRBD1
CAWSPGTGGYEQYF
TGTGCCTGGAGTCCCGGGACAGGGGGCTACGAGCAGTACTTC
>TRBV19|-|TRBJ1-6|-
CASTLGQGDSPLHF
TGTGCCAGTACCCTCGGGCAGGGCGATTCACCCCTCCACTTT
>TRBV24-1|-|TRBJ1-2|-
CATSAPGISMGGYTF
TGTGCCACCAGCGCCCCGGGAATCTCGATGGGTGGCTACACCTTC
>TRBV10-2|-|TRBJ2-3|TRBD2
CASRLAGDTDTQYF
TGCGCCAGCAGGCTAGCGGGTGACACAGATACGCAGTATTTT
>TRBV5-1|-|TRBJ2-1|TRBD2
CASSPPGLAGEGHNEQFF
TGCGCCAGCAGCCCGCCGGGACTAGCGGGAGAGGGCCACAATGAGCAGTTCTTC
>TRBV2|-|TRBJ2-7|TRBD1
CASSRNRGYEQYF
TGTGCCAGCAGTCGGAACAGGGGTTACGAGCAGTACTTC
>TRBV6-1|-|TRBJ1-1|-
CASSEGGWRGTEAFF
TGTGCCAGCAGTGAAGGCGGCTGGAGGGGCACTGAAGCTTTCTTT
>TRBV27|once|TRBJ2-7|-
CASSLLTGILQLPYEQYF
TGTGCCAGCAGTTTGCTCACAGGGATCCTACAACTTCCCTACGAGCAGTACTTC
>TRBV6-6|-|TRBJ2-1|TRBD2
CASSPPLADSSYNEQFF
TGTGCCAGCAGTCCCCCGCTAGCGGATAGCTCCTACAATGAGCAGTTCTTC
>TRBV28|-|TRBJ1-5|TRBD1
CASSPTGIQGNQPQHF
TGTGCCAGCAGTCCAACTGGTATACAGGGGAATCAGCCCCAGCATTTT
>TRBV5-1|-|TRBJ1-2|-
CASSLIQGNYGYTF
TGCGCCAGCAGCTTGATCCAGGGAAACTATGGCTACACCTTC
>TRBV6-5|-|TRBJ2-2|TRBD1
CASSFTGGTGELFF
TGTGCCAGCAGTTTTACAGGGGGGACCGGGGAGCTGTTTTTT
>TRBV5-1|-|TRBJ2-3|-
CASSTGGAGTDTQYF
TGCGCCAGCAGCACCGGAGGGGCTGGCACAGATACGCAGTATTTT